This entry concerns a single TCR beta chain. Its antigen is currently unknown. The data were taken from a study of cytomegalovirus exposure and HLA in healthy donors. Primers included in the PCR were 60 Vbeta and 13 Jbeta primers. Profiled with immunoSEQ multiplex PCR; TCRdb holds only in-frame clones, not every one. The sample lists about 160,000 clones, roughly three quarters occurring once. Study observations and caveats: In an earlier analysis, productive rearrangement rates for most beta V segments clustered near 87% or 30%.

The sample was PBMCs. The receptor's source is a man aged 18 to 30 in good health and CMV-seropositive.

CDR3 DNA: TGCGCCAGAGCGGTCAGGTCTAGCCCGCCCTTAAACATAGGGGAGCTGTTTTTT. Translating gives CARAVRSSPPLNIGELFF. The V gene is TRBV10-1, the J gene TRBJ2-2, with D possibly matching TRBD2 (5 bases). The V gene lost 9 bases and the J gene lost 8 bases, with 31 bases spanning the gap. Per the germline V gene, CDR1 is WNHNN and CDR2 is SYGVQD (reference sequence). This CDR3 region has 18 residues.